This TCR beta chain was sequenced in a study of Ad26.COV2.S vaccination and SARS-CoV-2 variants. Points from the study as a whole: CD8+ and CD4+ T cells specific for spike reportedly responded with substantial breadth after vaccination. Non-spike TCR breadth did not differ much between vaccine and placebo recipients. Using TCR breadth and depth analyses may have led to underestimated total T cell responses.

The CDR3 sequence is 14 residues long. CDR1 is SGHRS, CDR2 YFSETQ, per germline. V lost 4 bases to trimming and J lost 8 bases, with 15 bases between them. Regarding this clone: The antigen remains unidentified.

Data came from immunoSEQ multiplex PCR; TCRdb stores just in-frame clones and leaves some out. Among approximately 400,000 clones, 92% were seen once, and the ten largest hold 3.5% to 4.5%. This receptor was obtained from a human donor who had recovered from COVID-19. The chain employs TRBV5-1 and TRBJ1-4; D perhaps matches TRBD1 (5 bases). Sequenced material: peripheral blood, taken after recovery from COVID-19. As DNA, the CDR3 is TGCGCCAGCAGCCAAATCGCAGGGACGGAAAAACTGTTTTTT. Its translation: CASSQIAGTEKLFF.